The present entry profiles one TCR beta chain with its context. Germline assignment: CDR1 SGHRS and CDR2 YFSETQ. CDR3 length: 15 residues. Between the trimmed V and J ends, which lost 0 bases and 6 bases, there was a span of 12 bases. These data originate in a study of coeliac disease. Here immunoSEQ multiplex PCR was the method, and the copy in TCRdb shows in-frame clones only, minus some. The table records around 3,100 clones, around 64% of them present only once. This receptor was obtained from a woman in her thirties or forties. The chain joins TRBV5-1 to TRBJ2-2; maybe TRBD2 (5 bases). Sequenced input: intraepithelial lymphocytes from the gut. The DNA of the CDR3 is TGCGCCAGCAGCTTGGATCCGGCCGGGGCCGGGGAGCTGTTTTTT. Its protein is CASSLDPAGAGELFF.